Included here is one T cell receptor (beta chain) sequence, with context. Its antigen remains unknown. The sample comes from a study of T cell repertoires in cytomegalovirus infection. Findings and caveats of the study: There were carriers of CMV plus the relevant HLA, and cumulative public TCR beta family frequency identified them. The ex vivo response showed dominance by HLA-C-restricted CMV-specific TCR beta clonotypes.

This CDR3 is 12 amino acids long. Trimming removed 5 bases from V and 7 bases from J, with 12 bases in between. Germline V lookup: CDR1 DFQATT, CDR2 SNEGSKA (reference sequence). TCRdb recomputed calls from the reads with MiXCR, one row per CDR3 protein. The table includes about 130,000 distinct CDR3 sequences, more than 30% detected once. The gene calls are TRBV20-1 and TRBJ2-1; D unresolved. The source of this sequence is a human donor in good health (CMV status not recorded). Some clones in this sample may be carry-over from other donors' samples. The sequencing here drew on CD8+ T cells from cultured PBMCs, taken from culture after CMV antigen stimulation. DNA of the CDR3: TGCAGTGCTCGGCTACCCGGGAATGAGCAGTTCTTC. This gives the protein CSARLPGNEQFF.